A selection of T cell receptor beta chains follows, all from one sample in a study of Graves' ophthalmopathy and Graves' hyperthyroidism. One entry per CDR3 protein, called by TCRdb with MiXCR from the multiplex PCR reads. The sample shows more than 150,000 distinct CDR3 sequences, over 35% of them seen only once. The sequencing sample was made of peripheral blood. The receptors were sampled from a woman in her forties with Graves' ophthalmopathy. The CDR3 runs from the conserved cysteine through the conserved F or W. Each record gives: D gene, clone size, J gene, V gene, CDR3 protein, CDR3 DNA. D genes are given only for firm matches. Size values are once, few and many counts, or a class for expanded clones, and some rows have none.

TRBD1 . TRBJ1-1 TRBV20-1 CSASRGGATEAFF TGCAGTGCTTCCAGGGGGGGCGCAACCGAAGCTTTCTTT
. . TRBJ1-1 TRBV6-5 CASSYSQPGGKVEAFF TGTGCCAGCAGTTACTCTCAACCCGGGGGGAAGGTTGAAGCTTTCTTT
. many TRBJ2-2 TRBV7-8 CASSLPLQIGELFF TGTGCCAGCAGCCTCCCCCTTCAGATCGGGGAGCTGTTTTTT
. many TRBJ1-5 TRBV6-4 CASRGGYDNQPQHF TGTGCCAGCAGAGGGGGATATGACAATCAGCCCCAGCATTTT
TRBD1 many TRBJ1-5 TRBV6-2/TRBV6-3 CASSYRQGSNQPQHF TGTGCCAGCAGTTATCGACAGGGAAGCAATCAGCCCCAGCATTTT
. . TRBJ1-1 TRBV12-3/TRBV12-4 CASSLRGTIPEAFF TGTGCCAGCAGTTTAAGGGGGACCATACCCGAAGCTTTCTTT
. many TRBJ2-5 TRBV20-1 CSARDSLGWETQYF TGCAGTGCTAGAGACTCTTTGGGTTGGGAGACCCAGTACTTC
. . TRBJ1-1 TRBV12-3/TRBV12-4 CASSRAWGLPEAFF TGTGCCAGCAGCCGGGCCTGGGGTTTGCCTGAAGCTTTCTTT
. . TRBJ1-1 TRBV28 CASSEAQASKTEALF TGTGCCAGCAGTGAGGCGCAGGCATCTAAAACTGAAGCTCTCTTT
. many TRBJ2-5 TRBV24-1 CATSDLLTGRETQYF TGTGCCACCAGTGATTTGCTAACAGGGAGGGAGACCCAGTACTTC
. few TRBJ2-7 TRBV12-3/TRBV12-4 CASSPVAGQAYEQYF TGTGCCAGCAGTCCCGTGGCGGGCCAAGCCTACGAGCAGTACTTC
. . TRBJ1-1 TRBV7-2 CASSLGRMDTEAFF TGTGCCAGCAGCTTAGGTCGGATGGACACTGAAGCTTTCTTT
. many TRBJ2-7 TRBV7-2 CASSLAMGAGFYEQYF TGTGCCAGCAGCTTAGCGATGGGGGCGGGGTTCTACGAGCAGTACTTC
TRBD2 . TRBJ2-7 TRBV6-1 CASSETAGVMSKQYF TGTGCCAGCAGTGAAACGGCGGGAGTAATGTCGAAGCAGTACTTC
TRBD1 once TRBJ2-5 TRBV6-5 CASSLRDRYQETQYF TGTGCCAGCAGTTTAAGGGACAGGTACCAAGAGACCCAGTACTTC
. many TRBJ1-2 TRBV27 CASSLWGGPNYGYTF TGTGCCAGCAGTTTGTGGGGGGGCCCTAACTATGGCTACACCTTC
TRBD2 . TRBJ2-7 TRBV6-2/TRBV6-3 CASSLPVSGSAYEQYF TGTGCCAGCAGTTTGCCTGTTAGCGGGAGCGCCTACGAGCAGTACTTC
. many TRBJ2-2 TRBV4-2 CASSQDEGNTGELFF TGTGCCAGCAGCCAAGATGAGGGGAACACCGGGGAGCTGTTTTTT
TRBD2 many TRBJ2-7 TRBV20-1 CSARSGDPWYEQYF TGCAGTGCTAGGAGCGGGGACCCCTGGTACGAGCAGTACTTC
. . TRBJ1-6 TRBV28 CASTQTVGNSPLHF TGTGCCAGCACCCAGACCGTTGGGAATTCACCCCTCCACTTT
. many TRBJ1-5 TRBV5-5 CASSPGGTAGNQPQHF TGTGCCAGCAGTCCCGGCGGGACTGCTGGCAATCAGCCCCAGCATTTT
. . TRBJ2-7 TRBV27 CASSSGTGPQYF TGTGCCAGCAGTTCCGGGACCGGGCCACAGTACTTC
. few TRBJ2-5 TRBV12-3/TRBV12-4 CASSLRDIPLKETQYF TGTGCCAGCAGTTTAAGGGACATTCCATTAAAAGAGACCCAGTACTTC
. few TRBJ2-7 TRBV6-1 CASSRTHRDEQYF TGTGCCAGCAGTCGAACCCACAGGGACGAGCAGTACTTC
. . TRBJ1-3 TRBV28 CASTRGEGGNTIYF TGTGCCAGCACCAGGGGCGAAGGGGGTAACACCATATATTTT
TRBD1 many TRBJ1-5 TRBV20-1 CSKSNGGTEPQHF TGCAGCAAAAGCAACGGTGGGACAGAGCCCCAGCATTTT
. . TRBJ2-7 TRBV28 CASVDRAKPYEQYF TGTGCCAGCGTTGATAGGGCGAAACCCTACGAGCAGTACTTC
TRBD1 many TRBJ1-1 TRBV2 CASRPPTGGDTEAFF TGTGCCAGCAGGCCACCCACAGGGGGGGACACTGAAGCTTTCTTT
TRBD2 . TRBJ2-5 TRBV7-3 CASSLPSGTQYF TGTGCCAGCAGCTTACCTAGCGGTACACAGTACTTC
. . TRBJ2-1 TRBV12-3/TRBV12-4 CASGLLGVGNEQFF TGTGCCAGCGGCCTGTTAGGAGTTGGGAATGAGCAGTTCTTC
. many TRBJ2-5 TRBV11-3 CASSLVSGVRETQYF TGTGCCAGCAGCTTAGTTTCGGGGGTCCGGGAGACCCAGTACTTC
TRBD1 many TRBJ1-6 TRBV6-5 CASSYSGQGGDSPLHF TGTGCCAGCAGTTACTCCGGACAGGGCGGCGATTCACCCCTCCACTTT
TRBD1 . TRBJ2-2 TRBV6-1 CASSQPDRGSGELFF TGTGCCAGCAGCCAGCCGGACAGGGGTTCCGGGGAGCTGTTTTTT
. few TRBJ2-5 TRBV7-2 CASSLVPRGTQYF TGTGCCAGCAGCTTAGTTCCCAGGGGGACCCAGTACTTC
TRBD1 few TRBJ1-1 TRBV6-5 CASSLKQGGTEAFF TGTGCCAGCAGCTTAAAACAGGGGGGCACTGAAGCTTTCTTT
. many TRBJ1-6 TRBV29-1 CSVQGSDNSPLHF TGCAGCGTCCAGGGTTCCGATAATTCACCCCTCCACTTT
. . TRBJ2-7 TRBV19 CASSTLGSPYEQYF TGTGCCAGTAGTACCTTGGGTAGCCCCTACGAGCAGTACTTC
. . TRBJ1-5 TRBV6-2/TRBV6-3 CATLPDPNQPQHF TGTGCCACGCTACCGGACCCCAATCAGCCCCAGCATTTT
TRBD2 few TRBJ2-5 TRBV2 CASRNIAAGLVLF TGTGCCAGCAGGAACATCGCAGCGGGACTAGTTCTCTTC
. . TRBJ1-2 TRBV6-1 CAIRREWDGYTF TGTGCGATCCGGCGGGAATGGGATGGCTACACCTTC
. many TRBJ1-2 TRBV12-3/TRBV12-4 CASSFSRDAYGYTF TGTGCCAGCAGTTTCTCTAGGGATGCCTATGGCTACACCTTC
. . TRBJ2-7 TRBV6-2/TRBV6-3 CASSSAGTYEQYF TGTGCCAGCAGTTCCGCAGGGACCTACGAGCAGTACTTC
. few TRBJ2-7 TRBV7-2 CASTDLGEQYF TGTGCCAGCACCGATCTAGGGGAGCAGTACTTC
TRBD1 many TRBJ2-2 TRBV6-2/TRBV6-3 CASRGTGFGELFF TGTGCCAGCAGAGGGACAGGGTTCGGGGAGCTGTTTTTT
. . TRBJ1-4 TRBV6-2/TRBV6-3 CASSQHRARMNEKLFF TGTGCCAGCAGCCAACACAGGGCCCGGATGAATGAAAAACTGTTTTTT
TRBD2 many TRBJ2-7 TRBV6-4 CASKLTSGGTYEQYF TGTGCCAGCAAGCTCACTAGCGGGGGGACCTACGAGCAGTACTTC